The 27 T cell receptor beta chains below were found in one sample sequenced in a study of technical replicates of blood from a handful of donors (dated by TCRdb to the late 2010s). Library preparation employed the immunoSEQ multiplex PCR assay. TCRdb obtained this table from immuneACCESS and retained in-frame rearrangements with V and J assigned. These tables miss some clones; where compared with another copy, unresolved V genes account for less than half of the shortfall, and the remainder is unexplained. In all, the sample holds about 58,000 clones, and 85% to 95% of those were seen once. The ten largest clones add up to around 3% of the sample. Input material: PBMCs. Receptor source: a human donor in good health. Some clones in this sample may be carry-over from other donors' samples.

In DNA form, the CDR3 reads TGCGCCAGCAGCTTAAGTGGTAGCGGGACTACTAACTACGAGCAGTACTTC. This translates into CASSLSGSGTTNYEQYF. This rearrangement joins TRBV5-1 to TRBJ2-7; TRBD2 agrees at 8 bases. The V and J ends lost 2 bases and 3 bases, in that order; junction bases with no gene match: 13. Germline V lookup: CDR1 SGHRS, CDR2 YFSETQ. The CDR3 sequence is 17 residues long.

J is TRBJ1-1 and V is TRBV4-2; TRBD1 matches 8 bases. With V trimmed by 3 bases and J by 6 bases, 9 bases remained unmatched. Looked up from germline, CDR1 is LGHNA and CDR2 is YNFKEQ. The CDR3 is 15 amino acids. The CDR3 region has the DNA TGTGCCAGCAGCCAGGAAACCAGGGGGCATGCTGAAGCTTTCTTT. Its translation: CASSQETRGHAEAFF.

The CDR3 region has the DNA TGTGCCAGCAGCGTTGGGGGGGTTTTTTACGAGCAGTACTTC. It is translated as CASSVGGVFYEQYF. The chain is built from TRBV9 and TRBJ2-7; 7 nucleotides align to TRBD2. Germline lookup yields CDR1 SGDLS and CDR2 YYNGEE. V shed 2 bases and J 4 bases; nucleotides not matched to a gene: 6. The CDR3 is 14 residues long.

This chain joins TRBV7-2 and TRBJ2-1; 14 bases fit TRBD2. V trimming: 4 bases; J trimming: 8 bases; junction bases outside the gene matches: 13. CDR3 length: 18 amino acids. Germline CDR1 reads SGHTA; CDR2 reads FQGNSA. The CDR3 nucleotides are TGTGCCAGCAGCTACCGGACTAGCGGGGGGCCCCGCCCCCATGAGCAGTTCTTC. It codes for CASSYRTSGGPRPHEQFF.

This chain uses TRBV19 with TRBJ2-3; a possible D gene is TRBD1 (6 bases). This CDR3 has 16 amino acids. Germline CDR1 LNHDA, CDR2 SQIVND (reference sequence). V was clipped by 3 bases and J by 1 base, with 14 bases between them. Here the CDR3 reads CASSIPTGSGTDTQYF. DNA for the CDR3: TGTGCCAGTAGTATCCCAACAGGGTCCGGCACAGATACGCAGTATTTT.

The chain carries TRBV9 and TRBJ1-2; TRBD1 agrees at 8 bases. This CDR3 has 14 amino acids. V lost 4 bases and J lost 11; bases outside the gene matches: 13. Per the germline V gene, CDR1 is SGDLS and CDR2 is YYNGEE. This CDR3 is CASSPDRVAAGYTF. The CDR3 region has the DNA TGTGCCAGCAGCCCGGACAGGGTTGCCGCTGGGTACACCTTC.

The rearrangement uses TRBV9 and TRBJ1-1, with 9 positions matching TRBD1. Per the germline V gene, CDR1 is SGDLS and CDR2 is YYNGEE. V dropped 4 bases and J dropped 3; count of bases not matched to a gene: 7. This CDR3 region has 15 residues. The CDR3 coding sequence is TGTGCCAGCAGCTTCACCGGGACAGGGTACACTGAAGCTTTCTTT. It specifies CASSFTGTGYTEAFF.

CDR3 sequence (DNA): TGTGCCAGCAATTCAGGGGGCGGAAAAGGTGAGCAGTTCTTC. Protein sequence: CASNSGGGKGEQFF. The chain joins TRBV2 to TRBJ2-1; the match to TRBD1 covers 8 bases. This CDR3 contains 14 residues. Germline-derived CDR1 and CDR2 are SNHLY and FYNNEI. Trimming took 7 bases from V and 9 from J; bases not matched to a gene: 11.

The chain links TRBV11-1 to TRBJ2-5; 10 bases agree with TRBD1. Germline CDR1 and CDR2: SGHAT and FQDESV (reference sequence). The V gene end was trimmed by 0 bases and the J gene end by 3 bases; junction bases not matched to a gene: 1. CDR3 size: 15 residues. CDR3 protein: CASSLAGTGEETQYF. The CDR3 DNA reads as TGTGCCAGCAGCTTAGCGGGGACAGGGGAAGAGACCCAGTACTTC.

The rearrangement links TRBV6-6 to TRBJ1-3; perhaps TRBD1 as D (5 bases). The ends were cut back, 7 bases at V and 4 bases at J, with 14 bases in the middle. The CDR3 is made up of 14 amino acids. The germline V gene encodes CDR1 MNHNY and CDR2 SVGAGI (reference sequence). DNA of the CDR3: TGTGCCAGCACCGGACACGGACGGGGAAACACCATATATTTT. Amino acid sequence: CASTGHGRGNTIYF.

The CDR3 loop reads CASSSARGRENEQFF. The DNA for the CDR3 is TGTGCCAGCAGCTCTGCCCGGGGCCGGGAGAATGAGCAGTTCTTC. This rearrangement joins TRBV7-8 to TRBJ2-1, with a weak D call TRBD2 (6 bases). The CDR3 is made up of 15 amino acids. Trimming took off 4 bases at V and 7 bases at J, with 17 bases between the two ends. Germline V gene data show CDR1 as SGHVS and CDR2 as FQNEAQ.

The chain is built from TRBV6-5 and TRBJ1-1; 8 positions match TRBD1. V lost 5 bases to trimming and J lost 4 bases; unmatched junction nucleotides: 9. This CDR3 region has 15 residues. Germline loops: CDR1 MNHEY, CDR2 SVGAGI. CDR3 in DNA: TGTGCCAGCAGTAAATCCATCACAGGGGGCACTGAAGCTTTCTTT. It translates to CASSKSITGGTEAFF.

The chain uses TRBV5-6 and TRBJ2-7; 8 bases line up with TRBD1. Germline assignment: CDR1 SGHDT and CDR2 YYEEEE. The V gene end was trimmed by 2 bases and the J gene end by 3 bases; junction bases not matched to a gene: 10. This CDR3 is built from 16 residues. CDR3 sequence reads: CASSLNSGTGLYEQYF. For the CDR3, the DNA is TGTGCCAGCAGCTTAAACTCCGGGACAGGTCTCTACGAGCAGTACTTC.

The chain combines TRBV5-6 with TRBJ1-1, with D unclear. V shed 4 bases and J shed 2 bases, with 15 bases lying between them. CDR1 is SGHDT, CDR2 YYEEEE, per germline. This CDR3 has 15 residues. CDR3 sequence: CASSLPFRVNTEAFF. CDR3 nucleotides: TGTGCCAGCAGCCTTCCATTCCGGGTCAACACTGAAGCTTTCTTT.

The chain employs TRBV7-6 and TRBJ2-5; 12 nucleotides align to TRBD2. CDR3 size: 17 residues. Germline V gene lookup returns CDR1 SGHVS and CDR2 FNYEAQ. The trim removed 5 bases at V and 1 base at J, leaving 8 bases unmatched. The CDR3 sequence is CASSKGLAGGIQETQYF. The DNA for the CDR3 is TGTGCCAGCAGCAAGGGGCTAGCGGGGGGGATCCAAGAGACCCAGTACTTC.

The V gene is TRBV5-4, the J gene TRBJ2-7, with 7 bases lining up with TRBD2. V lost 1 base and J lost 6; bases outside the gene matches: 19. The length of the CDR3 is 18 residues. From germline, CDR1 is SGHNT and CDR2 YYREEE (reference sequence). The CDR3 DNA follows: TGTGCCAGCAGCTTGAAGGCGGGAGCTGCCTCAGATCCCCGCGAGCAGTACTTC. It yields the protein CASSLKAGAASDPREQYF.

This clone was detected once. The chain employs TRBV5-4 and TRBJ2-5; TRBD1 is a possible D gene (6 bases). V lost 4 bases and J 0 bases, leaving 13 bases between the germline ends. In germline, CDR1 is SGHNT, CDR2 YYREEE (reference sequence). The CDR3 runs to 15 residues. CDR3 DNA: TGTGCCAGCAGCAGCCGGACAGAGTACCAAGAGACCCAGTACTTC. This encodes CASSSRTEYQETQYF.

This chain links TRBV5-1 with TRBJ2-7; D not certain. Germline CDR1 is SGHRS and CDR2 is YFSETQ. The V end was cut by 5 bases, the J end by 1 base, with 13 bases between. This CDR3 has 14 residues. CDR3 residues: CASRQNLLSYEQYF. The CDR3, as DNA: TGCGCCAGCAGGCAAAATCTACTATCCTACGAGCAGTACTTC.

The rearrangement joins TRBV5-6 to TRBJ1-2; D gene unclear. Germline CDR1 reads SGHDT; CDR2 reads YYEEEE. The germline V and J ends were trimmed by 3 bases and 8 bases, with 11 bases remaining between them. CDR3 length: 12 residues. In DNA, the CDR3 is TGTGCCAGCAGCTCTCCGTTGTTAGGCTACACCTTC. Amino acids: CASSSPLLGYTF.

This chain links TRBV5-6 with TRBJ2-7; D gene unclear. The germline gives CDR1 SGHDT, CDR2 YYEEEE. The V gene lost 5 bases and the J gene lost 0 bases, with 15 bases spanning the gap. CDR3 length equals 15 residues. The CDR3 reads CASRPSAASSYEQYF. The CDR3 nucleotides are TGTGCCAGCAGACCTTCCGCCGCGTCCTCCTACGAGCAGTACTTC.

This sequence joins TRBV7-9 and TRBJ2-7, with D perhaps TRBD1 (7 bases). The V gene lost 2 bases and the J gene lost 7 bases, with 15 bases spanning the gap. The CDR3 contains 14 residues. The germline CDR1 and CDR2 sequences are SEHNR and FQNEAQ (reference sequence). CDR3 region: CASSLSTGEDEQYF. CDR3 sequence (DNA): TGTGCCAGCAGCTTATCCACAGGGGAGGATGAGCAGTACTTC.

The V call is TRBV6-1, the J call TRBJ1-6, with no clear D. The germline V gene encodes CDR1 MNHNS and CDR2 SASEGT. Trimming shortened V by 9 bases and J by 6 bases, and 12 bases separated the two germline ends. The CDR3 is 13 residues long. CDR3: CASTPGLNSPLHF. In DNA, the CDR3 is TGTGCCAGTACACCGGGTCTTAATTCACCCCTCCACTTT.

J is TRBJ2-2 and V is TRBV7-3, with D unresolved. CDR1 is SGHTA, CDR2 FQGTGA, per germline. CDR3 length equals 15 residues. Trimming took 5 bases from V and 4 from J, leaving 14 bases between them. Here the CDR3 reads CASSKYSIGTGELFF. CDR3 nucleotides: TGTGCCAGCAGCAAATACAGTATAGGCACCGGGGAGCTGTTTTTT. The variable domain in full, completed from reference TRBV7-3 and TRBJ2-2, reads GAGVSQTPSNKVTEKGKYVELRCDPISGHTALYWYRQSLGQGPEFLIYFQGTGAADDSGLPNDRFFAVRPEGSVSTLKIQRTERGDSAVYLCASSKYSIGTGELFFGEGSRLTVL.

V and J are TRBV6-6 and TRBJ2-7, with TRBD1 matching over 10 bases. The V segment lost 8 bases and the J segment 4 bases; nucleotides outside the gene matches: 5. CDR1 is MNHNY, CDR2 SVGAGI, per germline (reference sequence). This CDR3 spans 13 amino acids. Here the CDR3 reads CASARDRGYEQYF. DNA for the CDR3: TGTGCCAGCGCCCGGGACAGGGGTTACGAGCAGTACTTC.

The chain carries TRBV5-1 and TRBJ2-2; 9 bases agree with TRBD2. Per the germline V gene, CDR1 is SGHRS and CDR2 is YFSETQ. The CDR3 consists of 15 residues. Trimming took 1 base from V and 3 from J; bases not matched to a gene: 1. In DNA form, the CDR3 reads TGCGCCAGCAGCTTGACTAGCGGGTACACCGGGGAGCTGTTTTTT. This encodes CASSLTSGYTGELFF.

The chain is built from TRBV5-1 and TRBJ2-7; 7 nucleotides align to TRBD2. Germline V gives CDR1 SGHRS, CDR2 YFSETQ. J lost 0 bases, V lost 5 bases, and 5 bases had no gene match. CDR3 length: 14 amino acids. In DNA, the CDR3 is TGCGCCAGCAGGCTGGGGGGGAGCTCCTACGAGCAGTACTTC. It encodes CASRLGGSSYEQYF.

The rearrangement links TRBV4-3 to TRBJ2-3, with 7 positions matching TRBD2. The CDR3 has 17 amino acids. The trim removed 2 bases at V and 1 base at J, leaving 9 bases unmatched. Germline CDR1 is LGHNA and CDR2 is YSLEER. The CDR3 here is CASSQSSSGRGTDTQYF. In DNA form, the CDR3 reads TGCGCCAGCAGCCAAAGTTCTAGCGGAAGGGGCACAGATACGCAGTATTTT.